The present T cell receptor (beta chain) was sequenced within a study of T cell responses to AZD1222 COVID-19 vaccine. Regarding the study as a whole: Just 5 or 6 AZD1222 recipients tested seropositive at baseline. Sampling that yielded the repertoires occurred only after the peak T cell response.

This CDR3 region has 15 residues. Per the germline V gene, CDR1 is SGHNT and CDR2 is YYREEE (reference sequence). V lost 0 bases and J lost 7, with 13 bases in between. Concerning this clone: Its antigen is not known.

Method: immunoSEQ multiplex PCR; TCRdb's copy keeps in-frame clones and lacks some. The data contain roughly 200,000 clones, roughly 94% of them singletons. This chain uses TRBV5-4 with TRBJ2-2; a weak D match, TRBD1 (5 bases). The source is an adult who received the MenACWY meningococcal vaccine as a control. The starting material was peripheral blood, obtained 28 days after the second dose of the MenACWY control vaccine. This CDR3 is CASSLESQGGGELFF. As DNA, the CDR3 is TGTGCCAGCAGCTTGGAATCCCAGGGCGGCGGGGAGCTGTTTTTT.